Listed here are 10 T cell receptor beta chains from one sample, sequenced in a study of cytomegalovirus exposure and HLA in healthy donors. PCR was performed using 60 Vbeta and 13 Jbeta primers. Produced via immunoSEQ multiplex PCR; TCRdb's table is partial and in-frame only. The profile shows about 140,000 clones, around 80% of them singletons. The sample consisted of PBMCs. The receptors were gathered from a man in his forties in good health and CMV-seropositive.

The gene calls are TRBV14 and TRBJ1-1; D is possibly TRBD1 (6 bases). The CDR3 is made up of 14 amino acids. The V and J ends lost 1 base and 3 bases respectively, with 9 bases between them. Germline V gene sequence: CDR1 SGHDN, CDR2 FVKESK. DNA for the CDR3: TGTGCCAGCAGCCAAGTCAGGGGATACACTGAAGCTTTCTTT. It yields the protein CASSQVRGYTEAFF.

The DNA for the CDR3 is TGTGCCAGCAGCCTACACGGGTCCGGGGATCAGCCCCAGCATTTT. Its protein product is CASSLHGSGDQPQHF. V and J are TRBV7-9 and TRBJ1-5; D not certain. Per the germline V gene, CDR1 is SEHNR and CDR2 is FQNEAQ (reference sequence). The germline V and J ends were trimmed by 5 bases and 5 bases, with 16 bases remaining between them. The CDR3 extends over 15 amino acids. Using reference TRBV7-9 and TRBJ1-5 for the parts outside the CDR3, the full variable domain is DTGVSQNPRHKITKRGQNVTFRCDPISEHNRLYWYRQTLGQGPEFLTYFQNEAQLEKSRLLSDRFSAERPKGSFSTLEIQRTEQGDSAMYLCASSLHGSGDQPQHFGDGTRLSIL.

V gene TRBV5-1 combines with J gene TRBJ2-1, with D unresolved. The germline gives CDR1 SGHRS, CDR2 YFSETQ. V was clipped by 3 bases and J by 7 bases, with 11 bases between them. The CDR3 loop spans 13 amino acids. The CDR3 sequence: CASSSLAGNEQFF. The CDR3 DNA sequence: TGCGCCAGCAGCTCGTTGGCCGGGAATGAGCAGTTCTTC. Full variable domain (remainder filled in from reference TRBV5-1 and TRBJ2-1): KAGVTQTPRYLIKTRGQQVTLSCSPISGHRSVSWYQQTPGQGLQFLFEYFSETQRNKGNFPGRFSGRQFSNSRSEMNVSTLELGDSALYLCASSSLAGNEQFFGPGTRLTVL.

Concerning this clone: This same CDR3 is encoded by further DNA sequences in the sample. The chain recombines TRBV15 with TRBJ2-7, with a weak D call TRBD1 (5 bases). The germline V gene has CDR1 LNHNV and CDR2 YYDKDF (reference sequence). The CDR3 is made up of 15 amino acids. Between the trimmed V and J ends, which lost 0 bases and 7 bases, there was a span of 16 bases. This CDR3 is CATSRDRTPLGEQYF. CDR3 sequence (DNA): TGTGCCACCAGCAGAGATAGGACACCGCTGGGGGAGCAGTACTTC.

Remarks on this clone: Other DNA sequences from this sample encode an identical CDR3 as well. The genes are TRBV5-1 and TRBJ2-1; 11 bases fit TRBD2. With 0 bases clipped from V and 6 bases from J, the junction kept 5 bases outside the gene matches. Germline CDR1 SGHRS, CDR2 YFSETQ. The CDR3 totals 16 residues. This CDR3 is CASSLGFSGRANEQFF. The CDR3 DNA is TGCGCCAGCAGCTTGGGGTTTAGCGGGAGGGCCAATGAGCAGTTCTTC.

There are a few counts of this clone. The chain joins TRBV6-4 to TRBJ1-5, with D maybe TRBD1 (6 bases). V dropped 5 bases and J dropped 7 bases, with 12 bases sitting between them. CDR1 and CDR2 (germline): MRHNA, SNTAGT. The CDR3 consists of 13 residues. CDR3 sequence reads: CASSMTQGQPQHF. CDR3 nucleotide sequence: TGTGCCAGCAGTATGACACAGGGCCAGCCCCAGCATTTT.

The chain couples TRBV11-3 to TRBJ2-3; D unclear. Trimming took off 5 bases at V and 3 bases at J, with 6 bases between the two ends. The V gene's germline CDR1 is SGHNT and CDR2 YENEEA. CDR3 length: 12 residues. CDR3 coding DNA: TGTGCCAGCAGCACCGGGACAGATACGCAGTATTTT. Translating gives CASSTGTDTQYF.

V is TRBV6-1 and J is TRBJ1-1, with D possibly matching TRBD1 (6 bases). CDR1 and CDR2 from the germline V gene are MNHNS and SASEGT. CDR3 size: 14 residues. The germline V and J ends were trimmed by 4 bases and 7 bases, with 16 bases remaining between them. CDR3 in amino acids: CASSGGGSGFEAFF. Here the CDR3 DNA reads TGTGCCAGCAGTGGGGGGGGCTCGGGGTTTGAAGCTTTCTTT.

This rearrangement joins TRBV14 to TRBJ2-3; D gene uncertain. The CDR3 spans 15 residues. V was shortened by 4 bases and J by 2 bases, with 13 bases between the two germline ends. Germline V gene sequence: CDR1 SGHDN, CDR2 FVKESK. The CDR3 here is CASSPSPWPTDTQYF. CDR3 sequence (DNA): TGTGCCAGCAGCCCCTCCCCTTGGCCCACAGATACGCAGTATTTT.

This chain links TRBV6-1 with TRBJ1-5; a weak D match, TRBD1 (5 bases). Trimming shortened V by 2 bases and J by 4 bases, and 12 bases separated the two germline ends. From germline, CDR1 is MNHNS and CDR2 SASEGT. The CDR3 spans 15 residues. The CDR3 sequence is CASSELAGINQPQHF. The DNA for the CDR3 is TGTGCCAGCAGTGAATTGGCAGGGATTAATCAGCCCCAGCATTTT.